The 20 T cell receptor beta chains presented below share a single source sample, sequenced in a study of blood T cell repertoires in COVID-19 (dated by TCRdb to 2019 to 2021). The library was made by the immunoSEQ multiplex PCR assay. The table was pulled from immuneACCESS by TCRdb, which kept in-frame rearrangements only. Such tables lose some clones; where checked, under half of the loss comes from unresolved V genes, and the rest has no known cause. The sample profile shows around 400,000 clones; 80% to 90% of them were found once. About 2.3% of the sample rests with the top ten. Sequencing was performed on peripheral blood. Receptor source: a woman in her fifties or sixties with COVID-19, enrolled during active disease.

The chain combines TRBV19 with TRBJ1-4, with 11 bases fitting TRBD1. This CDR3 contains 15 residues. Germline V gene data show CDR1 as LNHDA and CDR2 as SQIVND (reference sequence). Trimming removed 5 bases from V and 5 bases from J; junction bases left unmatched: 4. CDR3 region: CASSDGQGANEKLFF. The CDR3 DNA reads as TGTGCCAGTAGTGACGGACAGGGGGCGAATGAAAAACTGTTTTTT.

The sample holds one count of this clone. The chain has TRBV29-1 and TRBJ1-6, with D unclear. This CDR3 spans 17 amino acids. Trimming pared 3 bases from V and 5 bases from J, leaving 20 bases between. Germline CDR1 and CDR2: SQVTM and ANQGSEA. The CDR3 DNA sequence: TGCAGCGTTGATAACACAGAGGGAGAACACCATAATTCACCCCTCCACTTT. This gives the protein CSVDNTEGEHHNSPLHF.

This rearrangement joins TRBV7-2 to TRBJ2-1; possibly TRBD2 for D (7 bases). Germline CDR1 is SGHTA and CDR2 is FQGNSA. This CDR3 contains 14 residues. Deletions cut 3 bases from V and 7 bases from J, with 13 bases between. CDR3 nucleotide sequence: TGTGCCAGCAGCTTGGGGGGGCCAGGGAATGAGCAGTTCTTC. Protein sequence: CASSLGGPGNEQFF.

The genes are TRBV6-2 or TRBV6-3 and TRBJ2-7; TRBD1 matches 8 bases. This CDR3 has 13 residues. Germline-derived CDR1 and CDR2 are MNHEY and SVGEGT. J gave up 4 bases and V 6 bases, and 5 bases lay outside the gene matches. This CDR3 reads CASSRTGLYEQYF. CDR3 sequence (DNA): TGTGCCAGCAGCAGGACAGGGCTTTACGAGCAGTACTTC.

The V gene is TRBV5-1, the J gene TRBJ2-1, with D perhaps TRBD1 (6 bases). Germline CDR1 reads SGHRS; CDR2 reads YFSETQ. This CDR3 has 16 amino acids. V shed 0 bases and J shed 0 bases, with 10 bases lying between them. Here the CDR3 DNA reads TGCGCCAGCAGCTTGGACCAGGGGAGCTCCTACAATGAGCAGTTCTTC. Protein sequence: CASSLDQGSSYNEQFF.

The V call is TRBV15, the J call TRBJ2-1; perhaps TRBD2 as D (7 bases). Deletions cut 3 bases from V and 8 bases from J, with 17 bases between. The CDR3 has 15 residues. Germline loops: CDR1 LNHNV, CDR2 YYDKDF (reference sequence). Here the CDR3 reads CATSRTRTGGHEQFF. The DNA of the CDR3 is TGTGCCACCAGCAGGACGAGGACCGGGGGGCATGAGCAGTTCTTC.

This clone showed up just once. The rearrangement joins TRBV2 to TRBJ1-2; no reliable D call. Germline V lookup: CDR1 SNHLY, CDR2 FYNNEI. The CDR3 totals 15 residues. Deletions cut 6 bases from V and 0 bases from J, with 14 bases between. The CDR3 DNA sequence: TGTGCCAGCAGCGACCGACTTGGAGCTAACTATGGCTACACCTTC. Protein: CASSDRLGANYGYTF.

V and J are TRBV6-4 and TRBJ2-7; D is perhaps TRBD2 (5 bases). This CDR3 has 14 residues. Germline V gene sequence: CDR1 MRHNA, CDR2 SNTAGT. Trimming took 0 bases from V and 3 from J, leaving 9 bases between them. CDR3 sequence (DNA): TGTGCCAGCAGTGACTCTGGACTCCTCTACGAGCAGTACTTC. Translation: CASSDSGLLYEQYF.

This chain uses TRBV21-1 with TRBJ2-1; the D call of TRBD1 is as the table states it, not checked on the DNA. TRBV21-1 represents a pseudogene. CDR3 length: 13 amino acids. The CDR3: CAHPHSSYNEQFF. The CDR3 nucleotides are TGTGCCCATCCCCACAGCTCCTACAATGAGCAGTTCTTC.

This chain connects TRBV9 to TRBJ1-2; D uncertain. CDR1 and CDR2 (germline): SGDLS, YYNGEE. The CDR3 runs 14 residues. V was cut by 4 bases and J by 4 bases, with 14 bases left in between. The CDR3 region has the DNA TGTGCCAGCAGCCCCCGAGTCCTATCCTATGGCTACACCTTC. It encodes CASSPRVLSYGYTF. The variable domain in full, completed from reference TRBV9 and TRBJ1-2, reads DSGVTQTPKHLITATGQRVTLRCSPRSGDLSVYWYQQSLDQGLQFLIQYYNGEERAKGNILERFSAQQFPDLHSELNLSSLELGDSALYFCASSPRVLSYGYTFGSGTRLTVV.

This chain connects TRBV2 to TRBJ1-1; unclear D gene. The germline CDR1 and CDR2 sequences are SNHLY and FYNNEI. The V end lost 5 bases, the J end lost 1 base, and 8 bases lay between the germline ends. CDR3 length: 13 residues. The CDR3, as DNA: TGTGCCAGCAGTTCCGACTGGAACACTGAAGCTTTCTTT. Protein: CASSSDWNTEAFF.

J is TRBJ1-1 and V is TRBV7-9; possible D gene TRBD1, 6 bases. V dropped 6 bases and J dropped 5 bases, with 10 bases sitting between them. Germline CDR1 SEHNR, CDR2 FQNEAQ (reference sequence). The CDR3 has 12 residues. CDR3 bases: TGTGCCAGCAGTTCCACAGGGACTGAAGCTTTCTTT. Its translation is CASSSTGTEAFF.

A few counts support this clone. The chain couples TRBV29-1 to TRBJ1-1; the D gene is possibly TRBD1 (6 bases). The CDR3 has 12 amino acids. Per germline, CDR1 SQVTM and CDR2 ANQGSEA. Trimming took 6 bases from V and 0 from J, leaving 8 bases between them. CDR3 amino acids: CSVDSMNTEAFF. CDR3 nucleotides: TGCAGCGTGGACAGCATGAACACTGAAGCTTTCTTT.

The V gene is TRBV28, the J gene TRBJ2-7, with TRBD1 as a possible D gene (6 bases). Germline CDR1 MDHEN, CDR2 SYDVKM. There are 13 residues in the CDR3. V lost 7 bases, J lost 6 bases, and 16 bases lay in between. The CDR3 coding sequence is TGTGCCAGCACACAGGGAGTTCCTCTCGAGCAGTACTTC. Translated, it gives CASTQGVPLEQYF.

This chain connects TRBV27 to TRBJ1-6, with D possibly being TRBD1 (5 bases). The CDR3 consists of 12 residues. Deletions cut 5 bases from V and 9 bases from J, with 8 bases between. Germline CDR1 and CDR2: MNHEY and SMNVEV (reference sequence). Here the CDR3 DNA reads TGTGCCAGCAGTACTCAGGGTTCACCCCTCCACTTT. Translated: CASSTQGSPLHF.

V gene TRBV5-1 combines with J gene TRBJ2-3, with a weak D call TRBD2 (6 bases). The CDR3 is 17 residues long. With 2 bases removed from V and 0 bases from J, the gap between germline ends came to 16 bases. Germline CDR1 is SGHRS and CDR2 is YFSETQ. CDR3 in amino acids: CASSFGNLASSTDTQYF. The CDR3 DNA follows: TGCGCCAGCAGCTTCGGAAACCTAGCGTCGAGCACAGATACGCAGTATTTT.

The chain is built from TRBV19 and TRBJ1-4; no clear D. The CDR3 has 17 amino acids. V was pared by 3 bases and J by 0 bases, with 14 bases between. CDR1 and CDR2 from the germline V gene are LNHDA and SQIVND (reference sequence). The CDR3 DNA reads as TGTGCCAGTAGTATGATATTCGGAGCCACAACTAATGAAAAACTGTTTTTT. Protein: CASSMIFGATTNEKLFF.

Comments on this clone: The same CDR3 is also encoded by other DNA sequences in this sample. The rearrangement joins TRBV2 to TRBJ1-5; D possibly corresponds to TRBD1 (5 bases). The germline V gene encodes CDR1 SNHLY and CDR2 FYNNEI. V was pared by 3 bases and J by 2 bases, with 8 bases between. The CDR3 extends over 14 amino acids. The CDR3 DNA reads as TGTGCCAGCAGTGAGCAGGGCGGCAATCAGCCCCAGCATTTT. This translates into CASSEQGGNQPQHF. Complete variable domain (other parts from reference TRBV2 and TRBJ1-5): EPEVTQTPSHQVTQMGQEVILRCVPISNHLYFYWYRQILGQKVEFLVSFYNNEISEKSEIFDDQFSVERPDGSNFTLKIRSTKLEDSAMYFCASSEQGGNQPQHFGDGTRLSIL.

The chain employs TRBV6-5 and TRBJ2-7, with 9 bases that match TRBD2. V lost 5 bases, J lost 3 bases, and 5 bases stayed unmatched. Germline CDR1 and CDR2: MNHEY and SVGAGI. The CDR3 loop spans 14 amino acids. CDR3 protein: CASSTLAGVYEQYF. The CDR3 DNA sequence: TGTGCCAGCAGTACGTTAGCGGGGGTCTACGAGCAGTACTTC.

This chain uses TRBV12-3 or TRBV12-4 with TRBJ1-1; D is ambiguous. Trimming left V 9 bases short and J 0 bases short, with 11 bases between. The CDR3 has 13 amino acids. CDR3 amino acids: CASNRRVNTEAFF. The CDR3 bases are TGTGCCAGTAATAGGAGGGTGAACACTGAAGCTTTCTTT.